A selection of T cell receptor beta chains follows, all from one sample in a study of CD8 T cells in Susac syndrome. TCRdb processed the immunoSEQ multiplex PCR reads anew with MiXCR; each CDR3 protein has one entry. The data show some 300,000 distinct CDR3 sequences, about 85% seen once. The sample was CD8+ T cells from PBMCs. Receptors were obtained from a human donor with multiple sclerosis. The CDR3 runs from the conserved cysteine through the conserved F or W. Each record gives: V gene, D gene, J gene, CDR3 length, clone size, CDR3 protein, CDR3 DNA. A D gene is named only where the DNA matches it firmly. Not every row has a clone size; where given, it reads once, few, many or a size class.

>TRBV5-5|TRBD2|TRBJ2-1|16|-
CASSSRTSGLYNEQFF
TGTGCCAGCAGCTCGCGAACTAGCGGACTTTACAATGAGCAGTTCTTC
>TRBV4-1|-|TRBJ1-1|14|-
CASRRGGQNTEAFF
TGCGCCAGCAGGAGGGGGGGCCAGAACACTGAAGCTTTCTTT
>TRBV11-2|-|TRBJ1-2|13|few
CASSPMGGYGYTF
TGTGCCAGCAGCCCAATGGGGGGGTATGGCTACACCTTC
>TRBV7-9|-|TRBJ2-7|13|once
CASSSGSAYEQYF
TGTGCCAGCAGCTCGGGAAGTGCCTACGAGCAGTACTTC
>TRBV12-3/TRBV12-4|-|TRBJ2-3|13|-
CASRIDMGDTQYF
TGTGCCAGCAGAATTGATATGGGGGATACGCAGTATTTT
>TRBV3-1|-|TRBJ1-1|14|-
CASSQDPGRTEAFF
TGTGCCAGCAGCCAAGATCCCGGGAGGACTGAAGCTTTCTTT
>TRBV4-1|TRBD2|TRBJ2-7|15|-
CASSQVSGRSGEQYF
TGCGCCAGCAGCCAAGTTAGCGGGAGATCGGGCGAGCAGTACTTC
>TRBV7-9|TRBD2|TRBJ2-7|12|-
CASSGGVLEQYF
TGTGCCAGCAGCGGGGGGGTGCTCGAGCAGTACTTC
>TRBV6-2/TRBV6-3|TRBD2|TRBJ2-7|15|-
CASWGLAASSYEQYF
TGTGCCAGCTGGGGACTAGCGGCCAGCTCCTACGAGCAGTACTTC
>TRBV10-1|-|TRBJ2-7|13|-
CASSEDSLSGQYF
TGCGCCAGCAGTGAGGACAGCCTCTCAGGGCAGTACTTC
>TRBV6-5|TRBD2|TRBJ2-7|14|-
CASRKAGTSYEQYF
TGTGCCAGCAGAAAAGCGGGGACCTCCTACGAGCAGTACTTC
>TRBV13|-|TRBJ1-1|15|-
CASSLEVTENTEAFF
TGTGCCAGCAGCTTAGAAGTGACAGAGAACACTGAAGCTTTCTTT
>TRBV3-1|-|TRBJ2-2|16|-
CASSQRGGPPTGELFF
TGTGCCAGCAGCCAGCGAGGTGGGCCCCCAACCGGGGAGCTGTTTTTT
>TRBV15|-|TRBJ1-3|14|-
CATSESVLGNTIYF
TGTGCCACAAGCGAATCAGTCCTTGGAAACACCATATATTTT
>TRBV21-1|-|TRBJ2-7|17|-
CASSKKTSGSSTYEQYF
TGTGCCAGCAGCAAGAAAACTTCAGGCTCCTCTACCTACGAGCAGTACTTC
>TRBV27|-|TRBJ2-7|14|-
CASSFRSGSYEQYF
TGTGCCAGCAGTTTTCGTAGCGGTTCCTACGAGCAGTACTTC
>TRBV9|TRBD2|TRBJ2-3|17|-
CASSDQLAGLSTDTQYF
TGTGCCAGCAGCGATCAACTAGCGGGGCTTAGCACAGATACGCAGTATTTT
>TRBV7-8|TRBD2|TRBJ2-1|17|-
CASSLDMSGSSYNEQFF
TGTGCCAGCAGCTTGGATATGAGCGGGAGCTCCTACAATGAGCAGTTCTTC
>TRBV6-5|-|TRBJ2-1|17|-
CASSSLFGSNTFNEQFF
TGTGCCAGCAGTTCCCTTTTCGGGAGCAATACTTTCAATGAGCAGTTCTTC
>TRBV7-2|-|TRBJ2-5|15|-
CASSTPGAYQETQYF
TGTGCCAGCAGCACTCCAGGGGCCTACCAAGAGACCCAGTACTTC
>TRBV27|-|TRBJ1-6|15|-
CASTSRDRPNSPLHF
TGTGCCAGCACCTCGCGAGACAGGCCGAATTCACCCCTCCACTTT
>TRBV6-1|-|TRBJ2-1|16|-
CASSASSGTVYNEQFF
TGTGCCAGCAGTGCTTCGAGCGGGACAGTATACAATGAGCAGTTCTTC
>TRBV27|-|TRBJ2-7|13|few
CASSLGLFYEQYF
TGTGCCAGCAGTTTAGGGCTCTTCTACGAGCAGTACTTC
>TRBV6-1|TRBD1|TRBJ1-2|13|-
CASSPRDRNGYTF
TGTGCCAGCAGTCCTCGGGACAGGAATGGCTACACCTTC
>TRBV7-8|TRBD1|TRBJ2-7|16|few
CASSYGTGALHYEQYF
TGTGCCAGCAGTTACGGGACAGGGGCTCTACACTACGAGCAGTACTTC
>TRBV9|-|TRBJ2-7|14|-
CASSVVGAPLEQYF
TGTGCCAGCAGCGTAGTGGGCGCGCCCCTCGAGCAGTACTTC
>TRBV9|-|TRBJ2-1|16|once
CASSPKLRVSYNEQFF
TGTGCCAGCAGCCCCAAGCTTAGGGTTTCCTACAATGAGCAGTTCTTC
>TRBV27|-|TRBJ2-2|14|-
CASSLSKNTGELFF
TGTGCCAGCAGTTTATCAAAGAACACCGGGGAGCTGTTTTTT
>TRBV6-2/TRBV6-3|TRBD1|TRBJ1-2|16|-
CASSYPVDRINYGYTF
TGTGCCAGCAGTTACCCGGTGGACAGGATCAACTATGGCTACACCTTC
>TRBV15|-|TRBJ1-1|13|-
CATSRDRGPEAFF
TGTGCCACCAGCAGAGATCGGGGTCCTGAAGCTTTCTTT
>TRBV7-9|-|TRBJ2-1|15|-
CASSFASLVYNEQFF
TGTGCCAGCAGCTTCGCCTCGTTAGTTTACAATGAGCAGTTCTTC
>TRBV11-2|-|TRBJ1-4|15|-
CASSRMNRALEKLFF
TGTGCCAGCAGCCGGATGAACAGGGCCTTGGAAAAACTGTTTTTT
>TRBV9|-|TRBJ2-1|15|-
CASSVLTGPYNEQFF
TGTGCCAGCAGCGTTTTAACGGGGCCCTACAATGAGCAGTTCTTC
>TRBV13|TRBD1|TRBJ2-5|13|once
CASSSTGKGTQYF
TGTGCCAGCAGCTCGACAGGGAAGGGGACCCAGTACTTC
>TRBV27|TRBD1|TRBJ1-4|17|-
CASSPSTGDSTNEKLFF
TGTGCCAGCAGTCCATCCACAGGGGACTCAACTAATGAAAAACTGTTTTTT
>TRBV6-6|-|TRBJ2-7|14|-
CASRGPGRAYEQYF
TGTGCCAGCAGGGGACCGGGACGGGCCTACGAGCAGTACTTC